This paragraph reports one TCR beta chain. Its antigen is not known. The table came from immunoSEQ multiplex PCR; TCRdb's copy has only in-frame clones and leaves some out. Among tens of thousands of clones, about nine tenths were seen once, and the ten largest hold approximately 29%. The V gene's germline CDR1 is SEHNR and CDR2 FQNEAQ (reference sequence). V dropped 6 bases and J dropped 3 bases, with 8 bases sitting between them. CDR3 size: 12 residues. The data were obtained in a study of OX40 agonist ivuxolimab in advanced cancers. Study outcomes and limitations: Patients with a partial response at 0.1-3.0 mg/kg had among the lowest clonal expansion. Normalized T-cell clonal expansion was also low in some nonresponders. Clones of CD4+ and CD8+ blood T cells grew by week 6 at doses of 0.1 to 3.0 mg/kg.

The TCR originated in an adult with an advanced solid tumor such as melanoma, head and neck, liver or kidney cancer. Sample: CD4+ or CD8+ T cells sorted from blood, taken in a trial of the OX40 agonist ivuxolimab. The chain joins TRBV7-9 to TRBJ1-1; D possibly corresponds to TRBD1 (5 bases). The DNA for the CDR3 is TGTGCCAGCAGTGTAGGGGACACTGAAGCTTTCTTT. Translation gives CASSVGDTEAFF.